A selection of T cell receptor beta chains follows, all from one sample in a study of T cell repertoires in cytomegalovirus infection. A single record per CDR3 protein comes from TCRdb applying MiXCR to the reads. The table shows about 480,000 distinct CDR3 sequences, with roughly 34% occurring only once. For these TCRs, the target antigens are not known. This sample comprised cultured PBMCs, obtained from culture after CMV antigen stimulation. These receptors originate from a human donor in good health (CMV status not recorded). Some clones in this sample may be carry-over from other donors' samples. The conserved cysteine and the conserved F or W are not part of the CDR3 here.

V gene	J gene	CDR3 protein
TRBV19	TRBJ1-3	ASSIFNSPMTGGNTIY
TRBV7-2	TRBJ2-7	ASSAQGPPYEQY
TRBV29-1	TRBJ2-7	SFYGQGAREQY
TRBV4-1	TRBJ2-5	ASSRQRGQLAVQRETQY
TRBV6-8	TRBJ2-2	ASSYSPGGTGELF
TRBV6-2/TRBV6-3	TRBJ2-2	ASSSRGTGELL
TRBV7-2	TRBJ1-2	ASSLQGRNGYT
TRBV19	TRBJ1-4	ASSIDRHLGGEKLF
TRBV18	TRBJ2-3	ASSLGPTFTDTQY
TRBV11-2	TRBJ2-1	ASSLVLAGVITEQF
TRBV12-3/TRBV12-4	TRBJ2-1	ASSLKLGSYNEQF
TRBV14	TRBJ1-1	ASGQITHTEAF
TRBV7-3	TRBJ2-3	ASSLAGEIDTQY
TRBV12-3/TRBV12-4	TRBJ1-1	ASIHRDINTEAF
TRBV6-1	TRBJ2-1	ASSEKSGGYNEQF
TRBV7-9	TRBJ2-3	ASSSRGARSSTDTQY
TRBV20-1	TRBJ2-1	SARDRIAGGSYNEQF
TRBV29-1	TRBJ1-2	SVEEPPEGPARGYT
TRBV7-8	TRBJ1-3	ASSPKPPTGEGNTIY
TRBV4-3	TRBJ2-1	ASSALAGDREQF
TRBV7-2	TRBJ2-5	ASSLFGGDETQY
TRBV19	TRBJ2-5	ASSMGRHVQETQY
TRBV7-8	TRBJ2-6	ASSLRDRGLSGANVLT
TRBV20-1	TRBJ1-5	SAAPGGRSNQPQH
TRBV7-6	TRBJ1-6	ASSVGTLNSPLH
TRBV7-8	TRBJ2-1	ASSLVESTYNEQF
TRBV7-3	TRBJ2-3	ASSPTGGPDTQY
TRBV7-2	TRBJ2-2	ASSFREAGELF